One and the same sample provided the 18 T cell receptor beta chains below, sequenced in a study of T cells after yellow fever vaccination. From the 5' RACE reads, TCRdb called clonotypes with MiXCR, one entry per CDR3 protein. Among 99,000 or so distinct CDR3 sequences, about 6% were seen once, and the ten largest hold under 50%. This specimen consisted of CD8+ T cells sorted from PBMCs, obtained 10 days after the yellow fever booster vaccination. The receptors shown here come from a man aged 18 to 35 who received the YFV17D yellow fever vaccine.

The V call is TRBV7-9, the J call TRBJ1-2; D unclear. Trimming cost V 10 bases and J 2 bases, with 14 bases left between them. This CDR3 is 13 amino acids long. Per the germline V gene, CDR1 is SEHNR and CDR2 is FQNEAQ (reference sequence). The CDR3 here is CATRARTNYGYTF. CDR3 nucleotide sequence: TGTGCCACCAGAGCAAGGACCAACTATGGCTACACCTTC. The variable domain in full, with the rest retrieved from reference TRBV7-9 and TRBJ1-2, is DTGVSQNPRHKITKRGQNVTFRCDPISEHNRLYWYRQTLGQGPEFLTYFQNEAQLEKSRLLSDRFSAERPKGSFSTLEIQRTEQGDSAMYLCATRARTNYGYTFGSGTRLTVV.

This clonotype was observed many times. The V call is TRBV27, the J call TRBJ2-7; D is unresolved. The germline V gene encodes CDR1 MNHEY and CDR2 SMNVEV (reference sequence). V was pared by 0 bases and J by 3 bases, with 3 bases between. The CDR3 extends over 12 amino acids. CDR3 sequence (DNA): TGTGCCAGCAGTTTATCGGGCTACGAGCAGTACTTC. Residues: CASSLSGYEQYF.

This clonotype was recorded many times. V gene TRBV5-1 combines with J gene TRBJ1-1; D possibly corresponds to TRBD1 (6 bases). This CDR3 comprises 14 residues. V was cut by 3 bases and J by 1 base, with 10 bases left in between. CDR1 and CDR2 (germline): SGHRS, YFSETQ. The CDR3, as DNA: TGCGCCAGCAGCTCCGGACAGCCGAACACTGAAGCTTTCTTT. Its protein product is CASSSGQPNTEAFF.

In this sample, this clonotype turned up a few times. The V and J genes are TRBV7-6 and TRBJ2-5, with no clear D. V lost 6 bases and J 0 bases, leaving 11 bases between the germline ends. The CDR3 runs to 14 residues. Germline CDR1 reads SGHVS; CDR2 reads FNYEAQ. The CDR3 loop reads CASRATAYQETQYF. In DNA form, the CDR3 reads TGTGCCAGCAGGGCCACCGCGTACCAAGAGACCCAGTACTTC.

This clonotype was detected ten times or more. CDR3 nucleotides: TGTGCCAGCAGCCCTGGCGGACGGATTTACAATGAGCAGTTCTTC. Protein: CASSPGGRIYNEQFF. The chain links TRBV9 to TRBJ2-1, with D uncertain. CDR3 length equals 15 residues. Germline-derived CDR1 and CDR2 are SGDLS and YYNGEE. V was shortened by 4 bases and J by 4 bases, with 15 bases between the two germline ends.

This clonotype was seen more than once but under ten times. V gene TRBV9 combines with J gene TRBJ2-1, with D possibly matching TRBD2 (6 bases). In germline, CDR1 is SGDLS, CDR2 YYNGEE. V was cut by 3 bases and J by 3 bases, with 13 bases left in between. The CDR3 totals 15 residues. The CDR3 coding sequence is TGTGCCAGCAGCGCCGGGGGTGCCGGCTACAATGAGCAGTTCTTC. Translating it yields CASSAGGAGYNEQFF.

This clonotype occurred many times. The chain joins TRBV12-3 or TRBV12-4 to TRBJ2-2, with D perhaps matching TRBD1 (8 bases). Trimming removed 6 bases at V and 3 bases at J, with 14 bases between. The CDR3 is made up of 15 amino acids. The CDR3, as DNA: TGTGCCAGCAGCCCACAGGGGGGGTACACCGGGGAGCTGTTTTTT. Protein: CASSPQGGYTGELFF.

The genes are TRBV9 and TRBJ2-1, with 7 bases fitting TRBD2. CDR1 is SGDLS, CDR2 YYNGEE, per germline. V lost 0 bases to trimming and J lost 6 bases; unmatched junction nucleotides: 6. This CDR3 has 15 amino acids. The CDR3 DNA is TGTGCCAGCAGCGTAGTAGGACTAGAAGGCAATGAGCAGTTCTTC. The encoded protein is CASSVVGLEGNEQFF.

This clonotype was seen a few times. The chain links TRBV4-1 to TRBJ2-1; 9 bases are shared with TRBD1. This CDR3 contains 21 residues. V lost 2 bases, J lost 7 bases, and 24 bases stayed unmatched. The germline V gene has CDR1 MGHRA and CDR2 YSYEKL. DNA of the CDR3: TGCGCCAGCAGCCAACCTTTGTCGGGGACAGGGAGATCGAACGGGGCGAATGAGCAGTTCTTC. Its translation: CASSQPLSGTGRSNGANEQFF.

The CDR3 region has the DNA TGTGCCAGCAGTTCACGATACGAGCAGTACGTC. Protein product: CASSSRYEQYV. The chain links TRBV7-9 to TRBJ2-7; unclear D gene. Germline V gives CDR1 SEHNR, CDR2 FQNEAQ (reference sequence). The length of the CDR3 is 11 residues. Trimming took 6 bases from V and 4 from J, leaving 7 bases between them.

This clonotype showed up many times. V gene TRBV4-3 combines with J gene TRBJ2-5; possible D gene TRBD2, 6 bases. There are 16 residues in the CDR3. The ends were cut back, 0 bases at V and 2 bases at J, with 13 bases in the middle. Germline CDR1 LGHNA, CDR2 YSLEER. The CDR3 protein is CASSQDSAGNQETQYF. CDR3 DNA: TGCGCCAGCAGCCAAGATTCGGCGGGGAATCAAGAGACCCAGTACTTC.

There are a few counts of this clonotype. The rearrangement joins TRBV7-9 to TRBJ2-4; 7 nucleotides line up with TRBD1. Germline-derived CDR1 and CDR2 are SEHNR and FQNEAQ (reference sequence). The V gene end was trimmed by 5 bases and the J gene end by 8 bases; junction bases not matched to a gene: 12. The length of the CDR3 is 15 residues. CDR3 nucleotide sequence: TGTGCCAGCAGCACCCTCGGACAGGAAAGAGACATTCAGTACTTC. This gives the protein CASSTLGQERDIQYF.

This clonotype appeared a single time. Written as DNA, the CDR3 is TGTGCCAGCAGTTTATTGTTGGCCGGGGAGCTGTTTTTT. Translated, it gives CASSLLLAGELFF. The V and J genes are TRBV27 and TRBJ2-2, with unresolved D. Trimming removed 1 base from V and 6 bases from J, with 6 bases in between. This CDR3 comprises 13 residues. CDR1 MNHEY and CDR2 SMNVEV come from the germline V gene (reference sequence).

This rearrangement joins TRBV6-2 or TRBV6-3 to TRBJ2-2; a possible D gene is TRBD1 (5 bases). CDR1 and CDR2 from the germline V gene are MNHEY and SVGEGT. V dropped 2 bases and J dropped 1 base, with 8 bases sitting between them. The length of the CDR3 is 15 residues. DNA for the CDR3: TGTGCCAGCAGTTACGTTCAGGGGAACACCGGGGAGCTGTTTTTT. This codes for CASSYVQGNTGELFF.

This clonotype has at least ten counts. This chain uses TRBV27 with TRBJ2-7; 9 bases are shared with TRBD1. The CDR3 runs 16 residues. Germline CDR1 and CDR2: MNHEY and SMNVEV (reference sequence). V shed 6 bases, J shed 2 bases, and the junction held 11 bases outside the gene matches. The CDR3 region has the DNA TGTGCCAGCAGCTACCAACCGGGACAGGGTACCTACGAGCAGTACTTC. Translating it yields CASSYQPGQGTYEQYF.

Only a few counts were recorded for this clonotype. V gene TRBV30 combines with J gene TRBJ2-1; D ambiguous. CDR3 length: 11 amino acids. Deletions cut 1 base from V and 8 bases from J, with 6 bases between. Germline CDR1 and CDR2: GTSNPN and SVGIG (reference sequence). The CDR3: CAWSEIDEQFF. The CDR3 region has the DNA TGTGCCTGGAGTGAAATCGATGAGCAGTTCTTC.

This clonotype was counted a few times. This sequence joins TRBV7-9 and TRBJ1-1; no definite D call. Trimming pared 3 bases from V and 6 bases from J, leaving 23 bases between. There are 17 residues in the CDR3. Germline-derived CDR1 and CDR2 are SEHNR and FQNEAQ (reference sequence). The CDR3 nucleotides are TGTGCCAGCAGCTTCGGAGGGCTTCAAGGCGGAGCACCTGAAGCTTTCTTT. This codes for CASSFGGLQGGAPEAFF.

This clonotype has more than one count but fewer than ten. The chain has TRBV7-2 and TRBJ2-1, with D perhaps TRBD2 (6 bases). The CDR3 covers 13 residues. The ends were cut back, 1 base at V and 9 bases at J, with 10 bases in the middle. Germline CDR1 reads SGHTA; CDR2 reads FQGNSA. The CDR3 nucleotides are TGTGCCAGCAGCTTAGGGGGACTGGCTGAGCAGTTCTTC. It yields the protein CASSLGGLAEQFF.